Following are 20 T cell receptor beta chains from one sample sequenced in a study of cytotoxic CD8 clonotypes in ibrutinib-treated CLL. Profiled with immunoSEQ multiplex PCR; TCRdb holds only in-frame clones, not every one. The data show about 84,000 clones, with around 84% seen just once and over 5% held by the top ten. The specimen was PBMCs, collected before ibrutinib treatment. These TCRs come from a human donor with chronic lymphocytic leukemia.

This rearrangement joins TRBV11-2 to TRBJ2-7, with 10 nucleotides matching TRBD2. The CDR3 is 16 residues long. Germline V CDR1 and CDR2: SGHAT, FQNNGV. V trimming: 2 bases; J trimming: 3 bases; junction bases outside the gene matches: 7. The CDR3 here is CASSLQRTSGLYEQYF. The CDR3 nucleotides are TGTGCCAGCAGCTTACAGAGGACTAGCGGACTCTACGAGCAGTACTTC.

This clone was recorded once. The CDR3 sequence: CASSHSGTGERYGYTF. The CDR3 DNA reads as TGCGCCAGCAGCCACTCTGGGACAGGGGAGAGGTATGGCTACACCTTC. The rearrangement links TRBV4-3 to TRBJ1-2, with 10 bases that match TRBD1. The CDR3 runs to 16 residues. Germline lookup yields CDR1 LGHNA and CDR2 YSLEER. Germline trimming cut 3 bases from V and 5 bases from J; bases unmatched to any gene: 9.

This clone was counted once. V is TRBV19 and J is TRBJ2-1, with 9 bases identical to TRBD2. V shed 3 bases and J 7 bases; nucleotides not matched to a gene: 7. From germline, CDR1 is LNHDA and CDR2 SQIVND (reference sequence). The CDR3 loop spans 15 amino acids. The CDR3: CASSIVAGEANEQFF. The CDR3 DNA sequence: TGTGCCAGTAGTATTGTAGCGGGAGAGGCGAATGAGCAGTTCTTC.

This clone was seen just once. The rearrangement joins TRBV4-3 to TRBJ2-1, with 9 bases lining up with TRBD2. CDR1 and CDR2 from the germline V gene are LGHNA and YSLEER. Unmatched junction bases numbered 3, after V lost 4 bases and J lost 2 bases. This CDR3 contains 15 residues. The DNA of the CDR3 is TGCGCCAGCAGCCGAGAGCGGGGGGCCTACAATGAGCAGTTCTTC. Its protein is CASSRERGAYNEQFF.

This chain uses TRBV6-5 with TRBJ2-1, with 13 bases fitting TRBD2. V lost 5 bases and J lost 7; bases outside the gene matches: 5. The CDR3 sequence is 15 residues long. Germline-derived CDR1 and CDR2 are MNHEY and SVGAGI. In nucleotides, the CDR3 is TGTGCCAGCAGTCCCTCGACTAGCGGGAGGAATGAGCAGTTCTTC. It translates to CASSPSTSGRNEQFF.

This chain joins TRBV29-1 and TRBJ2-1; 7 positions agree with TRBD1. CDR1 is SQVTM, CDR2 ANQGSEA, per germline. This CDR3 region has 16 residues. The V segment lost 0 bases and the J segment 8 bases; nucleotides outside the gene matches: 13. The CDR3 protein is CSVEDLEGAEIHEQFF. Written as DNA, the CDR3 is TGCAGCGTTGAAGATCTAGAGGGGGCAGAAATCCATGAGCAGTTCTTC.

This clone was detected only once. The genes are TRBV23-1 and TRBJ2-4; 7 nucleotides agree with TRBD1. TRBV23-1 is filed as an ORF, its function uncertain. The length of the CDR3 is 23 residues. Trimming at V came to 0 bases and at J to 0 bases, leaving 23 bases not matched to a gene. CDR3 nucleotides: TGCGCCAGCAGTCAATCTTCGGATAATCTTCGAGAGACAGGGCCACTAGCCAAAAACATTCAGTACTTC. It yields the protein CASSQSSDNLRETGPLAKNIQYF.

This chain links TRBV29-1 with TRBJ2-7; no firm D call. Deletions cut 7 bases from V and 4 bases from J, with 11 bases between. From germline, CDR1 is SQVTM and CDR2 ANQGSEA. The CDR3 contains 11 residues. DNA for the CDR3: TGCAGCGGACGGACGGAGTACGAGCAGTACTTC. Protein product: CSGRTEYEQYF.

The chain links TRBV27 to TRBJ1-1; 7 bases are shared with TRBD1. The CDR3 sequence is 15 residues long. J gave up 0 bases and V 4 bases, and 5 bases lay outside the gene matches. Germline V gene sequence: CDR1 MNHEY, CDR2 SMNVEV (reference sequence). The chain's CDR3 is CASSSHTGVNTEAFF. The CDR3, as DNA: TGTGCCAGCAGTTCACACACAGGGGTGAACACTGAAGCTTTCTTT.

The chain joins TRBV5-1 to TRBJ1-2; a weak D match, TRBD1 (5 bases). This CDR3 contains 15 residues. Between the trimmed V and J ends, which lost 0 bases and 8 bases, there was a span of 17 bases. Per the germline V gene, CDR1 is SGHRS and CDR2 is YFSETQ. CDR3: CASSLEQAITRGYTF. The CDR3 DNA reads as TGCGCCAGCAGCTTGGAACAGGCGATCACGAGGGGCTACACCTTC.

The chain employs TRBV11-2 and TRBJ2-7; 8 nucleotides agree with TRBD1. CDR1 SGHAT and CDR2 FQNNGV come from the germline V gene. The V segment lost 5 bases and the J segment 1 base; nucleotides outside the gene matches: 13. The CDR3 totals 17 residues. CDR3 residues: CASSPRGAGTGSYEQYF. The CDR3 nucleotides read TGTGCCAGCAGCCCTAGGGGGGCCGGGACAGGTTCCTACGAGCAGTACTTC.

The chain carries TRBV18 and TRBJ2-3; tentative D call: TRBD1 (6 bases). This CDR3 comprises 15 residues. The V and J ends lost 3 bases and 6 bases respectively, with 16 bases between them. Germline lookup yields CDR1 KGHSH and CDR2 LQKENI. The CDR3 is CASSPGNRQGDTQYF. CDR3 nucleotide sequence: TGTGCCAGCTCACCGGGGAATCGCCAGGGGGATACGCAGTATTTT.

The chain employs TRBV11-3 and TRBJ2-2, with 7 bases that match TRBD1. Looked up from germline, CDR1 is SGHNT and CDR2 is YENEEA. The V gene end was trimmed by 6 bases and the J gene end by 0 bases; junction bases not matched to a gene: 4. CDR3 length equals 15 residues. CDR3 residues: CASSDRVANTGELFF. The DNA for the CDR3 is TGTGCCAGCAGTGACAGGGTCGCGAACACCGGGGAGCTGTTTTTT.

The chain combines TRBV6-6 with TRBJ2-7; D is ambiguous. The V end lost 2 bases, the J end lost 7 bases, and 12 bases lay between the germline ends. CDR3 length: 13 amino acids. Germline CDR1 reads MNHNY; CDR2 reads SVGAGI (reference sequence). The CDR3: CASSYAGVREQYF. CDR3 DNA: TGTGCCAGCAGTTACGCTGGGGTAAGGGAGCAGTACTTC.

The chain has TRBV14 and TRBJ2-3, with TRBD1 as a possible D gene (5 bases). Germline V gene lookup returns CDR1 SGHDN and CDR2 FVKESK. This CDR3 has 17 residues. V was clipped by 1 base and J by 3 bases, with 17 bases between them. The CDR3 bases are TGTGCCAGCAGCCAAGTTTCCGAAGGGGAAGAAACAGATACGCAGTATTTT. The encoded protein is CASSQVSEGEETDTQYF.

The chain recombines TRBV6-5 with TRBJ1-1; D not resolved. Trimming stripped 6 bases from V and 3 bases from J, with 14 bases between. This CDR3 contains 14 residues. Germline values: CDR1 MNHEY, CDR2 SVGAGI. CDR3 amino acids: CASRAPIRYTEAFF. CDR3 DNA sequence: TGTGCCAGCAGAGCCCCAATTCGTTACACTGAAGCTTTCTTT.

This sequence joins TRBV19 and TRBJ2-7, with D tentatively TRBD1 or TRBD2 (5 bases each). Germline V gene sequence: CDR1 LNHDA, CDR2 SQIVND (reference sequence). There are 15 residues in the CDR3. Trimming removed 7 bases at V and 2 bases at J, with 18 bases between. In DNA form, the CDR3 reads TGTGCCAGTAACCCCACCCGGGACGGAACCTACGAGCAGTACTTC. Protein product: CASNPTRDGTYEQYF.

This sequence joins TRBV11-2 and TRBJ2-1; no firm D call. CDR1 SGHAT and CDR2 FQNNGV come from the germline V gene. The CDR3 has 15 amino acids. V lost 5 bases and J 0 bases, leaving 11 bases between the germline ends. The CDR3 DNA sequence: TGTGCCAGCAGCCAAGGACGTAGCTCCTACAATGAGCAGTTCTTC. It is translated as CASSQGRSSYNEQFF.

The CDR3 here is CASSLATSGLQPQHF. The DNA for the CDR3 is TGTGCCAGCAGCTTAGCGACGTCAGGGTTACAGCCCCAGCATTTT. The V call is TRBV7-8, the J call TRBJ1-5; D may be TRBD1 (5 bases). Trimming stripped 0 bases from V and 7 bases from J, with 13 bases between. The length of the CDR3 is 15 residues. Germline V gene data show CDR1 as SGHVS and CDR2 as FQNEAQ.

This clone has just a few counts. CDR3: CASSMLGSSTDTQYF. DNA for the CDR3: TGTGCCAGTAGTATGCTAGGTAGTAGCACAGATACGCAGTATTTT. The chain has TRBV19 and TRBJ2-3, with D unresolved. V was pared by 3 bases and J by 0 bases, with 10 bases between. This CDR3 contains 15 residues. Germline assignment: CDR1 LNHDA and CDR2 SQIVND (reference sequence).